One T cell receptor (beta chain) is described in this entry. The CDR3 spans 15 residues. Trimming at V came to 4 bases and at J to 0 bases, leaving 5 bases not matched to a gene. The germline CDR1 and CDR2 sequences are SGHRS and YFSETQ. This specimen comes from a study of blood T cell repertoires in COVID-19. Study details: Specimens from acute and convalescent COVID-19 originated in the United States, Italy and Spain. T cells, B-cell-depleted T cells, or PBMCs provided the cDNA or gDNA that served as material.

In the original processing: Scientists estimated how many nucleated cells there were by amplifying reference gene primers. Only in-frame clones appear in the TCRdb table, and some are missing; sequencing was by immunoSEQ multiplex PCR. Clone size and V and J calls were adopted from that table, with D and trimming inferred from the DNA. The sample yields about 180,000 clones, 80% to 90% seen once. Sequenced: peripheral blood. This chain links TRBV5-1 with TRBJ2-3, with 7 bases identical to TRBD1. The TCR originated in a man between 45 and 60 years old with active or convalescent COVID-19. The CDR3 sequence is CASSPGQRSTDTQYF. DNA of the CDR3: TGCGCCAGCAGCCCGGGACAGAGGAGCACAGATACGCAGTATTTT. Full variable domain (remainder filled in from reference TRBV5-1 and TRBJ2-3): KAGVTQTPRYLIKTRGQQVTLSCSPISGHRSVSWYQQTPGQGLQFLFEYFSETQRNKGNFPGRFSGRQFSNSRSEMNVSTLELGDSALYLCASSPGQRSTDTQYFGPGTRLTVL.